The following is a T cell receptor beta chain sequence with its context. Its specificity is unknown. The source of the sample is a study of memory CD4+ T cells and cytomegalovirus serostatus. Study-wide points: Repertoires predicted CMV serostatus with median bootstrapped AUC of approximately 0.94. Of about 150 reported CMV TCRbeta sequences, some 67 were found in memory CD4+ repertoires.

Single viable CD3+CD4+CD8-CD45RO+ cells were sorted as the memory CD4+ T cells. Total CD4+ T cells were enriched by CD4 positive selection. The CDR3 has 14 amino acids. The germline gives CDR1 SGHDT, CDR2 YYEEEE. Trimming stripped 0 bases from V and 10 bases from J, with 14 bases between. Authors' analysis steps: Out-of-frame sequences were removed, leaving around 2,000,000 distinct TCRbeta sequences. The data were produced by immunoSEQ multiplex PCR, yet TCRdb's version contains in-frame clones alone and is incomplete. V and J calls and clone size are as listed in that table; D and trimming were resolved from the DNA. The repertoire holds about 29,000 clones, with around 75% as singletons.

Sequencing input: memory CD4+ T cells from blood. This receptor was identified in an adult in good health and CMV-seronegative. The chain combines TRBV5-6 with TRBJ2-1; no reliable D call. CDR3 nucleotides: TGTGCCAGCAGCTTGGAAACCGGGTATGGGGAGCAGTTCTTC. This translates into CASSLETGYGEQFF.